Reported below is one TCR beta chain. What antigen it recognizes has not been identified. No base-level quality is on record; no much larger clone is a single base apart. Between the V and J ends, shortened by 6 bases and 8 bases respectively, the junction contains 16 bases. The germline V gene sets CDR1 to MDHEN and CDR2 to SYDVKM. The CDR3, cysteine through phenylalanine, is 14 amino acids long. Of all the DNA, just the CDR3 is kept, 42 bases in frame from base 1. This specimen belongs to a study of T cell responses to AZD1222 COVID-19 vaccine (dated by TCRdb to the early 2020s). Concerning the study at large: AZD1222 recipients given second doses at about 4 weeks or at about 12 weeks were pooled, since spike-specific TCR depth and breadth were not found to differ between the two schedules. A total of 230 or so trial participants underwent TCR sequencing, of whom 207 received two doses of AZD1222 and around 26 received two doses of the MenACWY control vaccine. Trial participants were enrolled by age into subgroups of 18-55, 56-69 and 70-plus years, and approximately 150, 30 and 60 TCR-sequenced participants, respectively, were included in these subgroups. Points the paper makes about the study in general: In the small 56-69-year group, the increase in depth fell short of significance, most likely because of low power. Only five to seven AZD1222 recipients were SARS-CoV-2 seropositive at baseline, limiting conclusions about previously exposed vaccinees. Most participants were white British and females outnumbered males, and the authors suggested that clonal diversity may have been underestimated. Reportedly, almost half of the unique spike-specific TCRs recognized epitopes lying outside the regions that are mutated in the B.1.351 and B.1.1.7 variants. After two AZD1222 doses, both the breadth and the depth of spike-specific TCRs were significantly higher than at day 0 and than in MenACWY recipients. Because no samples from the day 14 peak response were available, repertoires could be characterized only after the peak T cell response. Vaccine-associated CD4 TCRs spanned the whole spike protein, with dominant responses in regions 160-218 and 743-854.

In the paper's terms, the time point label means: baseline before first vaccination. Vaccinee samples were obtained from the UK trials COV001 and COV002, which included a single-blind randomized controlled phase 2/3 trial of AZD1222 (ChAdOx1 nCoV-19) in healthy adults. Trial participant PBMC samples were collected at day 0 and day 28 after the second dose for TCRbeta chain sequencing. The CDR3 regions of human TCRbeta chains were analyzed by immunosequencing. The authors processed their data as follows. TCRs in the repertoires were compared against a reference library of SARS-CoV-2-specific TCRs that had been generated with the MIRA antigen-specificity platform. Breadth was defined as the fraction of unique TCRs that were SARS-CoV-2-associated. Depth was defined as the fraction of total T cells that were SARS-CoV-2-associated. Using the MIRA data, every spike-specific TCR was mapped to the spike region that the TCR reacted to and assigned to either a CD4 or a CD8 class. Log10-transformed breadth and depth values were compared by one-way ANOVA with Sidak's multiple comparisons tests. TCRdb holds this immuneACCESS table with in-frame rearrangements only. Some clones are missing; in checked studies, unresolved V genes explain under half, and the rest has no known cause. The V and J calls and the clone size are those of that table, but D and trimming were determined from the DNA. The sample table lists about 98,000 clones, approximately 86% of them with a count of one. Clones ranked in the top ten supply approximately 5% of the sample.

The sequence is built from TRBV28 and TRBJ1-4; the D gene remains uncertain. The sample was peripheral blood, taken on day 0 of AZD1222 vaccination. The sequence was obtained from an adult in good health. CDR3 reads: CASRHEGFQEKLFF. The DNA reads TGTGCCAGCAGACACGAGGGTTTTCAGGAAAAACTGTTTTTT.